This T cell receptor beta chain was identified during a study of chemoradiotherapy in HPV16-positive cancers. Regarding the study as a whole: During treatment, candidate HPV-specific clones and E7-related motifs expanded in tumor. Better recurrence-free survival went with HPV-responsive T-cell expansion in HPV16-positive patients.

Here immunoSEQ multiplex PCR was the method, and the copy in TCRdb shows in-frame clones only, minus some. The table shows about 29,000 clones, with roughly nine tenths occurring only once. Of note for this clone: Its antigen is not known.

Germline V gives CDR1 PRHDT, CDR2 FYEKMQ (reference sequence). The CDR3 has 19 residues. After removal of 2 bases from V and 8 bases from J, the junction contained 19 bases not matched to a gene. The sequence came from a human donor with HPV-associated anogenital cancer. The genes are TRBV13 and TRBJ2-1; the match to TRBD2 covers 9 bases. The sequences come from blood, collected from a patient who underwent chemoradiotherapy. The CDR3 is CASSLYPPSQLAGGDEQFF. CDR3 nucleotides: TGTGCCAGCAGCTTATACCCCCCATCCCAACTAGCGGGTGGCGATGAGCAGTTCTTC. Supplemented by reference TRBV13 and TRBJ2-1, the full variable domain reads AAGVIQSPRHLIKEKRETATLKCYPIPRHDTVYWYQQGPGQDPQFLISFYEKMQSDKGSIPDRFSAQQFSDYHSELNMSSLELGDSALYFCASSLYPPSQLAGGDEQFFGPGTRLTVL.